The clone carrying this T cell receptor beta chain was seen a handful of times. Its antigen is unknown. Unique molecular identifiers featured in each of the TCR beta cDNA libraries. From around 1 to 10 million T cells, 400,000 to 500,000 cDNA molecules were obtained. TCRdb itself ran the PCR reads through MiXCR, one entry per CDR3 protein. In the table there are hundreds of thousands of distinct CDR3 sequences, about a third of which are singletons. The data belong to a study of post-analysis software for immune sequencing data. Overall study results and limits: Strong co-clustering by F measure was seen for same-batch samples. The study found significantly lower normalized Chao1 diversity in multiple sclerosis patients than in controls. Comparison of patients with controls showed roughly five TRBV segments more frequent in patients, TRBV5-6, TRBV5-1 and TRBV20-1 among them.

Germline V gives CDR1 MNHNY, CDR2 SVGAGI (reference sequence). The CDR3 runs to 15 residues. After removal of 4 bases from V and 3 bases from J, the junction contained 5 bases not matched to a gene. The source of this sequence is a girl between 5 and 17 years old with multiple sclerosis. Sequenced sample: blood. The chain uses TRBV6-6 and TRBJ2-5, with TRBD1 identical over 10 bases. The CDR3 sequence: CASSWDRGSEETQYF. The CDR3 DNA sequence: TGTGCCAGCAGTTGGGACAGGGGAAGTGAAGAGACCCAGTACTTC.